This note documents a single T cell receptor (beta chain) sequence. The antigen is unknown. Libraries were prepared by immunoSEQ multiplex PCR; TCRdb keeps only in-frame clonotypes and omits some of them. The table records around 50,000 clones, more than 80% of them present only once. This entry comes from a study of a mutant IDH1 vaccine in newly diagnosed glioma. Study as a whole: A 62.5% male, about 38% female split and a mean age of about 43 years characterized treated patients. Former treatment meant radiotherapy, temozolomide, or both; the majority had gotten both. Study conclusions and caveats: Seemingly, pseudoprogression had no relation to changes in the top peripheral T cell clonotypes.

Time point reported: baseline, week 1 (first vaccination visit). Treatment noted: pre-vaccination baseline after standard-of-care therapy. The donors' diagnosis was new WHO grade 3 or 4 astrocytoma that was IDH1-mutant and ATRX-lost. This TCR came from a man in his forties or fifties with glioma. The sample in question was PBMCs, obtained from a glioma patient treated with radiotherapy, temozolomide or both.

CDR3 in amino acids: CASSDPGVYGYTF. CDR3 nucleotides: TGTGCCAGCAGTGATCCAGGGGTCTATGGCTACACCTTC. V is TRBV2 and J is TRBJ1-2, with a possible D match to TRBD1 (6 bases). CDR3 length: 13 residues. The ends were cut back, 3 bases at V and 4 bases at J, with 9 bases in the middle. Germline CDR1 reads SNHLY; CDR2 reads FYNNEI.